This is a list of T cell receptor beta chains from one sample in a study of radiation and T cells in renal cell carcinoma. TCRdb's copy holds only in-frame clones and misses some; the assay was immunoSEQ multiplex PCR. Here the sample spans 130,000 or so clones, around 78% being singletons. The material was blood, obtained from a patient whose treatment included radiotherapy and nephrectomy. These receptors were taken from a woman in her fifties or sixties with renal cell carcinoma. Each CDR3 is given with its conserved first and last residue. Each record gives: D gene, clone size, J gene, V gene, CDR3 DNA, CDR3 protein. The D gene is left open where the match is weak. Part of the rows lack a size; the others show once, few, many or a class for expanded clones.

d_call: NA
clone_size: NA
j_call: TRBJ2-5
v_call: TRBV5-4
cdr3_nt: TGTGCCAGCAGCAAAGGGACATACCAAGAGACCCAGTACTTC
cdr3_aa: CASSKGTYQETQYF

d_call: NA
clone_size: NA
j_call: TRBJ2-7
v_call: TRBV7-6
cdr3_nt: TGTGCCAGCAGCTTCCTACCGGGGGCAGACTACGAGCAGTACTTC
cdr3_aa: CASSFLPGADYEQYF

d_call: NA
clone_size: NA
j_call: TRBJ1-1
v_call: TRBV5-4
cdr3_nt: TGTGCCAGCAGCTTGGGGCGGGGGAGAGGCACTGAAGCTTTCTTT
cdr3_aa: CASSLGRGRGTEAFF

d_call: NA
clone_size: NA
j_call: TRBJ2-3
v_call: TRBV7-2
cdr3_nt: TGTGCCAGCAGCTTAGACACAGATACGCAGTATTTT
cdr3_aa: CASSLDTDTQYF

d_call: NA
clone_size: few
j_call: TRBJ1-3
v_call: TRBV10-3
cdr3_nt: TGTGCCATACAGGGTTCAGGAAACACCATATATTTT
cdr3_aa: CAIQGSGNTIYF

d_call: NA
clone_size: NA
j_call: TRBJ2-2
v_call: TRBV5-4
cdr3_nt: TGTGCCAGCAGCCCGCCCCCGGAGGGCCTGGGCGGGGAGCTGTTTTTT
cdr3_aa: CASSPPPEGLGGELFF

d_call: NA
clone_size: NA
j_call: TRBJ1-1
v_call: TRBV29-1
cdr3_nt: TGCAGCGCTGGACAGTCGGGGGACACTGAAGCTTTCTTT
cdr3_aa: CSAGQSGDTEAFF

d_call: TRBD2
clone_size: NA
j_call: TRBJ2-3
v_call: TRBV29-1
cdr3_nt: TGCAGCGTTGACAAGCGGGAGAGCACAGATACGCAGTATTTT
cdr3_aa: CSVDKRESTDTQYF

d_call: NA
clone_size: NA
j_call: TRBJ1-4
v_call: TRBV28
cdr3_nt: TGTGCCAGCTCTCCGACAGCCTTTAATGAAAAACTGTTTTTT
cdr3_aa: CASSPTAFNEKLFF

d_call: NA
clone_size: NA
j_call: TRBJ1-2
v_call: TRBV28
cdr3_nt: TGTGCCAGCACCGTGACTAACTATGGCTACACCTTC
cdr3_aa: CASTVTNYGYTF

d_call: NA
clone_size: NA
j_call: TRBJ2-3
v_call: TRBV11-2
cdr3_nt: TGTGCCAGCAGCACCCGGGACCTAGGTAGAACAGATACGCAGTATTTT
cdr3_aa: CASSTRDLGRTDTQYF

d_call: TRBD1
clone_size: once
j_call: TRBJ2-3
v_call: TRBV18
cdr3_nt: TGTGCCAGCTCCCTTACAGGGGGCTGGGCAGATACGCAGTATTTT
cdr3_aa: CASSLTGGWADTQYF

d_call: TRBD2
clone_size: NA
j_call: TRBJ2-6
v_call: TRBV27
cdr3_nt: TGTGCCAGCAGCCGACTAGCGGCCACCCAGCCTGGGGCCAACGTCCTGACTTTC
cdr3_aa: CASSRLAATQPGANVLTF

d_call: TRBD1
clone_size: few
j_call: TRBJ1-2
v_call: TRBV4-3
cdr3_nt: TGCGCCAGCAGCCAGGATGCGGACAGGGCGAACTATGGCTACACCTTC
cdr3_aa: CASSQDADRANYGYTF

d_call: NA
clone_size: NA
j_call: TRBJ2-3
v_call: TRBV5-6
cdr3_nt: TGTGCCAGCAGCCCGGACTCAATTCCAAATACGCAGTATTTT
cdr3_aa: CASSPDSIPNTQYF

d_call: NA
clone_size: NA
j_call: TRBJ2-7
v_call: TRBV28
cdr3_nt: TGTGCCAGCAGTCCGATGAGCAGGTTGTACGAGCAGTACTTC
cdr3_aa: CASSPMSRLYEQYF

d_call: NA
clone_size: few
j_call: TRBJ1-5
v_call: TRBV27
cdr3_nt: TGTGCCAGCAGTTTATCAGGGGTTCAGCCCCAGCATTTT
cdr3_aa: CASSLSGVQPQHF

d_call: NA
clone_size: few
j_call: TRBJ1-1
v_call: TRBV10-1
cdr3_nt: TGCGCCAGCAGCGAGGGGCCGAACACTGAAGCTTTCTTT
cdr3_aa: CASSEGPNTEAFF

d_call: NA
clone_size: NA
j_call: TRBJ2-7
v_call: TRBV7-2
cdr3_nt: TGTGCCAGCAGCTTATGGACGGGTCCCTACGAGCAGTACTTC
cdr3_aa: CASSLWTGPYEQYF

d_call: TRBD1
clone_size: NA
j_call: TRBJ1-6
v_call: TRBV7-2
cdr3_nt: TGTGCCAGCAGCGCAGACAGGGGGAGCGATTCACCCCTCCACTTT
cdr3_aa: CASSADRGSDSPLHF

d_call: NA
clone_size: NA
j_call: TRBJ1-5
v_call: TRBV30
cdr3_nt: TGTGCCTGGAGTTCAGGGTCGGGACAGCCCCAGCATTTT
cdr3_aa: CAWSSGSGQPQHF

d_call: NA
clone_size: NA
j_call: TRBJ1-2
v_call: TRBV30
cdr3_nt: TGTGCCTGGAGTAATCTGAACGGCGCCTCCTCCTATGGCTACACCTTC
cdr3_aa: CAWSNLNGASSYGYTF

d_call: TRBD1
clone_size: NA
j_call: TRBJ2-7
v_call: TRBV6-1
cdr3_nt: TGTGCCAGCAGTGCAACCTATCCCGGGACAGGGGGGACCTACGAGCAGTACTTC
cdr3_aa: CASSATYPGTGGTYEQYF

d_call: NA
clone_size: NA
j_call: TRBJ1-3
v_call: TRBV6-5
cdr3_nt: TGTGCCAGCAGTAGACCAGGGTACTCTGGAAACACCATATATTTT
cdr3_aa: CASSRPGYSGNTIYF

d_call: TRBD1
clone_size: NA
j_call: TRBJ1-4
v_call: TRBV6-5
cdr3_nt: TGTGCCAGCAGTTCGATACGGACAGGGGGCTATGAAAAACTGTTTTTT
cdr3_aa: CASSSIRTGGYEKLFF

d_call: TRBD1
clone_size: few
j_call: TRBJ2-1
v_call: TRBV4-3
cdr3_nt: TGCGCCAGCAGCCAGTGGACAGGGACCTACAATGAGCAGTTCTTC
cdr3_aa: CASSQWTGTYNEQFF

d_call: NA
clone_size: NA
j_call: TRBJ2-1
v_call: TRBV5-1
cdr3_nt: TGCGCCAGCAGCTTGGATCCGGGAAGGGGTGGTGAGCAGTTCTTC
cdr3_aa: CASSLDPGRGGEQFF

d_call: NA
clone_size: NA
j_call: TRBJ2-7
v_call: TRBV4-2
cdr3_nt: TGTGCCAGCAGCCAAGATTCGGCGCTCGCCTACGAGCAGTACTTC
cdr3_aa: CASSQDSALAYEQYF

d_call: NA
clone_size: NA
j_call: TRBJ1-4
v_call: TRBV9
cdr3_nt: TGTGCCAGCAGCCGAGGCGTGGGCTTTAATGAAAAACTGTTTTTT
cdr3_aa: CASSRGVGFNEKLFF